Presented here are 28 T cell receptor beta chains from one specimen sequenced in a study of human T cells and chemical hapten exposure (dated by TCRdb to the early 2020s). The receptor library was made with RACE. Sequencing took place on a NextSeq 500. TCRdb handled the public reads itself, with Q25 trimming in fastp and clone calling in MiXCR, and kept productive beta chains. CDR3 protein duplicates are merged, each entry listing the most common genes and DNA. The sample contains tens of thousands of distinct CDR3 sequences, approximately 8% of them found a single time. The ten largest clonotypes hold about 1.6% of the sample. Taken with the paper, the label for time point translates to: patch test 1, 2 weeks after DPC sensitization. The sample's treatment or condition label, decoded: therapeutic diphenylcyclopropenone sensitization with weekly scalp DPC. The input for sequencing was whole blood, taken in connection with sensitization to the hapten diphenylcyclopropenone (DPC). These TCRs come from a woman in her thirties with alopecia areata. Some clones in this sample may be carry-over from other donors' samples.

In this sample, this clonotype turned up many times. The rearrangement joins TRBV20-1 to TRBJ2-1; 10 nucleotides line up with TRBD2. Germline V CDR1 and CDR2: DFQATT, SNEGSKA (reference sequence). This CDR3 comprises 18 residues. V was clipped by 6 bases and J by 1 base; unmatched bases: 15. In DNA form, the CDR3 reads TGCAGTGCAGCCCCCGGACTAGCGGTACGCGGGTCCTACAATGAGCAGTTCTTC. Residues: CSAAPGLAVRGSYNEQFF.

This clonotype turned up a few times. The chain has TRBV6-1 and TRBJ2-7; D not certain. V lost 10 bases, J lost 5 bases, and 21 bases lay in between. The germline V gene has CDR1 MNHNS and CDR2 SASEGT. The CDR3 is made up of 14 amino acids. CDR3 bases: TGTGCCACCCTAGTGGGCCAAGGCATCGACGAGCAGTACTTC. This translates into CATLVGQGIDEQYF.

This chain connects TRBV20-1 to TRBJ1-5; D not certain. V was cut by 2 bases and J by 0 bases, with 8 bases left in between. Germline V lookup: CDR1 DFQATT, CDR2 SNEGSKA (reference sequence). The CDR3 totals 14 residues. In DNA, the CDR3 is TGCAGTGCTAGAATCGATTATAGCAATCAGCCCCAGCATTTT. This sequence encodes CSARIDYSNQPQHF.

This clonotype was detected once. This may be a read error, as it is one base from a much larger clone. The chain combines TRBV6-5 with TRBJ2-7; D unresolved. Trimming stripped 7 bases from V and 5 bases from J, with 9 bases between. Germline V gene sequence: CDR1 MNHEY, CDR2 SVGAGI. This CDR3 is 11 amino acids long. The CDR3 DNA follows: TGTGCCAGCACGAACAGCGACGAGCAGTACTTC. Its protein product is CASTNSDEQYF.

In this sample, this clonotype turned up many times. The chain has TRBV10-3 and TRBJ2-3; D is unresolved. V was pared by 4 bases and J by 7 bases, with 9 bases between. The CDR3 runs 12 residues. CDR1 and CDR2 (germline): ENHRY, SYGVKD. The CDR3 spells CAISGVWHTQYF. The DNA for the CDR3 is TGTGCCATCAGTGGGGTCTGGCATACGCAGTATTTT.

There are many counts of this clonotype. The chain recombines TRBV6-5 with TRBJ2-7; 7 bases match TRBD1. V lost 7 bases and J lost 5; bases outside the gene matches: 11. This CDR3 has 14 residues. CDR1 and CDR2 (germline): MNHEY, SVGAGI. CDR3 in amino acids: CASKDPGQPNEQYF. CDR3 bases: TGTGCCAGCAAAGACCCGGGACAGCCAAACGAGCAGTACTTC.

This clonotype came up many times. In DNA, the CDR3 is TGTGCCAGCAGCTTAGTCGCAGGGGCGCAGTACGAGCAGTACTTC. It is translated as CASSLVAGAQYEQYF. The chain joins TRBV7-8 to TRBJ2-7; tentatively, D is TRBD1 (6 bases). The CDR3 sequence is 15 residues long. Germline V gene sequence: CDR1 SGHVS, CDR2 FQNEAQ. The V end was cut by 1 base, the J end by 4 bases, with 14 bases between.

As to this clonotype: Being one base from a much bigger clone, this may be a read error. The gene calls are TRBV20-1 and TRBJ1-5; D is possibly TRBD1 (5 bases). Germline V gives CDR1 DFQATT, CDR2 SNEGSKA (reference sequence). V lost 4 bases, J lost 4 bases, and 17 bases lay in between. CDR3 size: 15 residues. The CDR3 nucleotides read TGCAGTGCTATAACCCGGGGCGCGTGGAATCAGCCCCAGCATTTT. Its translation is CSAITRGAWNQPQHF.

This clonotype came up many times. The chain has TRBV5-1 and TRBJ1-5; perhaps TRBD1 as D (5 bases). CDR1 SGHRS and CDR2 YFSETQ come from the germline V gene. The V end lost 2 bases, the J end lost 6 bases, and 12 bases lay between the germline ends. This CDR3 region has 14 residues. CDR3 DNA sequence: TGCGCCAGCAGCTTTGTGGGGGGTAGTCAGCCCCAGCATTTT. Residues: CASSFVGGSQPQHF.

This clonotype showed up just a few times. The V call is TRBV7-2, the J call TRBJ2-1; the D call may be TRBD1 or TRBD2 (6 bases each). The germline V gene has CDR1 SGHTA and CDR2 FQGNSA. This CDR3 comprises 14 residues. V was clipped by 1 base and J by 6 bases, with 10 bases between them. CDR3 loop: CASSLGGASNEQFF. The CDR3 nucleotides read TGTGCCAGCAGCTTAGGGGGGGCTTCCAATGAGCAGTTCTTC.

This clonotype was counted ten times or more. The chain couples TRBV20-1 to TRBJ1-5, with no clear D. The germline V gene encodes CDR1 DFQATT and CDR2 SNEGSKA (reference sequence). There are 13 residues in the CDR3. Between the trimmed V and J ends, which lost 5 bases and 3 bases, there was a span of 11 bases. In DNA form, the CDR3 reads TGCAGTGCTGCCCCACAGCCCAATCAGCCCCAGCATTTT. Its protein product is CSAAPQPNQPQHF.

About this clonotype itself: The junction departs from germline at one end; a sequencing error may be responsible. This rearrangement joins TRBV2 to TRBJ2-7; D uncertain. The germline CDR1 and CDR2 sequences are SNHLY and FYNNEI. This CDR3 has 11 residues. The CDR3 is CASSENDLLGF. The CDR3 region has the DNA TGTGCCAGCAGTGAAAACGACCTTCTTGGCTTC. The complete variable domain, with remaining parts taken from reference TRBV2 and TRBJ2-7, reads EPEVTQTPSHQVTQMGQEVILRCVPISNHLYFYWYRQILGQKVEFLVSFYNNEISEKSEIFDDQFSVERPDGSNFTLKIRSTKLEDSAMYFCASSENDLLGFGPGTRLTVT.

The chain carries TRBV12-5 and TRBJ2-3; the D gene is possibly TRBD1 (6 bases). Germline V lookup: CDR1 LGHNT, CDR2 FRNRAP. The ends were cut back, 6 bases at V and 6 bases at J, with 10 bases in the middle. This CDR3 contains 12 residues. The CDR3 DNA follows: TGTGCTAGTGGCAGAAGGGGGGATACGCAGTATTTT. This encodes CASGRRGDTQYF.

Many counts were recorded for this clonotype. V is TRBV18 and J is TRBJ2-3; TRBD2 is a possible D gene (6 bases). Germline-derived CDR1 and CDR2 are KGHSH and LQKENI. This CDR3 contains 16 residues. Trimming cost V 3 bases and J 1 base, with 14 bases left between them. CDR3 protein: CASSPPGLGGTDTQYF. For the CDR3, the DNA is TGTGCCAGCTCACCCCCGGGACTTGGGGGCACAGATACGCAGTATTTT.

This clonotype occurred a few times. The chain couples TRBV12-3 or TRBV12-4 to TRBJ2-3; unclear D gene. V lost 5 bases, J lost 7 bases, and 13 bases lay in between. The CDR3 runs to 13 residues. The CDR3 here is CASSTPLDHTQYF. CDR3 in DNA: TGTGCCAGCAGTACCCCCCTGGATCATACGCAGTATTTT.

This clonotype was detected many times. The V gene is TRBV7-2, the J gene TRBJ1-1, with 8 bases fitting TRBD1. After removal of 3 bases from V and 10 bases from J, the junction contained 7 bases not matched to a gene. This CDR3 spans 13 amino acids. Germline V lookup: CDR1 SGHTA, CDR2 FQGNSA. In DNA form, the CDR3 reads TGTGCCAGCAGCTTCGACAGGGGTCATGGAGCTTTCTTT. Encoded protein: CASSFDRGHGAFF.

This clonotype was observed many times. The chain combines TRBV5-1 with TRBJ2-7; D possibly corresponds to TRBD1 (5 bases). V dropped 1 base and J dropped 4 bases, with 12 bases sitting between them. This CDR3 is 14 amino acids long. CDR1 SGHRS and CDR2 YFSETQ come from the germline V gene. The CDR3 region has the DNA TGCGCCAGCAGCTTGACCAAACGACAGTACGAGCAGTACTTC. It is translated as CASSLTKRQYEQYF. Full variable domain (outside the CDR3, taken from reference TRBV5-1 and TRBJ2-7): KAGVTQTPRYLIKTRGQQVTLSCSPISGHRSVSWYQQTPGQGLQFLFEYFSETQRNKGNFPGRFSGRQFSNSRSEMNVSTLELGDSALYLCASSLTKRQYEQYFGPGTRLTVT.

This clonotype was seen more than once but under ten times. The V call is TRBV12-3 or TRBV12-4, the J call TRBJ2-2, with a tentative D call TRBD1 (6 bases). CDR3 length: 13 residues. V lost 5 bases, J lost 5 bases, and 9 bases lay in between. CDR3 DNA: TGTGCCAGCAGTCCAGGGGAAACCGGGGAGCTGTTTTTT. Protein sequence: CASSPGETGELFF.

Ten or more counts support this clonotype. V and J are TRBV20-1 and TRBJ2-7; 7 bases fit TRBD1. The germline V gene encodes CDR1 DFQATT and CDR2 SNEGSKA (reference sequence). Losses at the gene ends were 3 bases for V and 4 bases for J; bases not matched to a gene: 9. This CDR3 is 14 amino acids long. In DNA, the CDR3 is TGCAGTGCTAGCCCGGGACAGTCTTTTTACGAGCAGTACTTC. Its translation is CSASPGQSFYEQYF.

This chain uses TRBV12-3 or TRBV12-4 with TRBJ1-6; D perhaps matches TRBD1 (5 bases). The CDR3 loop spans 15 amino acids. Trimming left V 3 bases short and J 11 bases short, with 17 bases between. CDR3 nucleotide sequence: TGTGCCAGCAGTTTTCATGGGGGGGTCATGACACCCCTCCACTTT. This sequence encodes CASSFHGGVMTPLHF.

This clonotype was seen a handful of times. The chain links TRBV7-9 to TRBJ2-2, with D maybe TRBD1 (7 bases). This CDR3 contains 17 residues. The V end lost 5 bases, the J end lost 4 bases, and 20 bases lay between the germline ends. Germline V lookup: CDR1 SEHNR, CDR2 FQNEAQ (reference sequence). The CDR3 sequence: CASSLSGRQGVTGELFF. The CDR3 DNA reads TGTGCCAGCAGCCTAAGCGGGCGACAGGGCGTCACCGGGGAGCTGTTTTTT.

Only a few counts were recorded for this clonotype. The gene calls are TRBV30 and TRBJ2-7; D remains unclear. Looked up from germline, CDR1 is GTSNPN and CDR2 is SVGIG (reference sequence). This CDR3 comprises 11 residues. V was trimmed by 0 bases and J by 9 bases, leaving 9 bases between them. The CDR3: CAWSVLMGQYF. As DNA, the CDR3 is TGTGCCTGGAGTGTTTTAATGGGGCAGTACTTC.

This clonotype was counted between two and nine times. The chain recombines TRBV5-1 with TRBJ2-1; the D is unclear. The CDR3 spans 12 residues. Germline V lookup: CDR1 SGHRS, CDR2 YFSETQ. Trimming stripped 0 bases from V and 10 bases from J, with 8 bases between. CDR3 in DNA: TGCGCCAGCAGCTTGGGGACCGGGGAGCAGTTCTTC. Translation gives CASSLGTGEQFF. The full variable domain, its missing parts supplied by reference TRBV5-1 and TRBJ2-1, is KAGVTQTPRYLIKTRGQQVTLSCSPISGHRSVSWYQQTPGQGLQFLFEYFSETQRNKGNFPGRFSGRQFSNSRSEMNVSTLELGDSALYLCASSLGTGEQFFGPGTRLTVL.

This clonotype occurred a few times. This chain connects TRBV12-3 or TRBV12-4 to TRBJ1-4; D possibly corresponds to TRBD1 (5 bases). The V end lost 6 bases, the J end lost 3 bases, and 14 bases lay between the germline ends. The CDR3 length is 15 residues. This chain's CDR3 is CASSGGVIANEKLFF. The CDR3 nucleotides read TGTGCCAGCAGCGGAGGGGTTATCGCTAATGAAAAACTGTTTTTT.

The chain links TRBV7-9 to TRBJ2-2, with unresolved D. The CDR3 runs to 14 residues. V dropped 4 bases and J dropped 5 bases, with 11 bases sitting between them. Per germline, CDR1 SEHNR and CDR2 FQNEAQ (reference sequence). CDR3 in amino acids: CASSSHSATGELFF. The CDR3 DNA follows: TGTGCCAGCAGCTCCCACAGTGCTACCGGGGAGCTGTTTTTT. The full variable domain, its missing parts supplied by reference TRBV7-9 and TRBJ2-2, is DTGVSQNPRHKITKRGQNVTFRCDPISEHNRLYWYRQTLGQGPEFLTYFQNEAQLEKSRLLSDRFSAERPKGSFSTLEIQRTEQGDSAMYLCASSSHSATGELFFGEGSRLTVL.

This clonotype was counted ten times or more. The V and J genes are TRBV6-6 and TRBJ2-3, with D hard to call. V was shortened by 2 bases and J by 4 bases, with 16 bases between the two germline ends. The CDR3 consists of 16 residues. Germline V gene lookup returns CDR1 MNHNY and CDR2 SVGAGI (reference sequence). This CDR3 reads CASSYLIAGFADTQYF. The CDR3 DNA reads as TGTGCCAGCAGTTACCTAATAGCTGGTTTTGCAGATACGCAGTATTTT.

The chain joins TRBV5-1 to TRBJ2-3; D not certain. Deletions cut 1 base from V and 0 bases from J, with 12 bases between. This CDR3 region has 16 residues. Germline values: CDR1 SGHRS, CDR2 YFSETQ. The CDR3 reads CASSLSASTSTDTQYF. In DNA, the CDR3 is TGCGCCAGCAGCTTGTCAGCCAGTACTAGCACAGATACGCAGTATTTT.

This clonotype was seen at least ten times. The chain's CDR3 is CASSPNGRDGEKLFF. The CDR3 DNA follows: TGTGCCAGCAGCCCGAATGGCAGGGATGGCGAAAAACTGTTTTTT. V gene TRBV7-2 combines with J gene TRBJ1-4, with a possible D match to TRBD1 (5 bases). Trimming pared 5 bases from V and 8 bases from J, leaving 18 bases between. The germline V gene encodes CDR1 SGHTA and CDR2 FQGNSA. There are 15 residues in the CDR3.